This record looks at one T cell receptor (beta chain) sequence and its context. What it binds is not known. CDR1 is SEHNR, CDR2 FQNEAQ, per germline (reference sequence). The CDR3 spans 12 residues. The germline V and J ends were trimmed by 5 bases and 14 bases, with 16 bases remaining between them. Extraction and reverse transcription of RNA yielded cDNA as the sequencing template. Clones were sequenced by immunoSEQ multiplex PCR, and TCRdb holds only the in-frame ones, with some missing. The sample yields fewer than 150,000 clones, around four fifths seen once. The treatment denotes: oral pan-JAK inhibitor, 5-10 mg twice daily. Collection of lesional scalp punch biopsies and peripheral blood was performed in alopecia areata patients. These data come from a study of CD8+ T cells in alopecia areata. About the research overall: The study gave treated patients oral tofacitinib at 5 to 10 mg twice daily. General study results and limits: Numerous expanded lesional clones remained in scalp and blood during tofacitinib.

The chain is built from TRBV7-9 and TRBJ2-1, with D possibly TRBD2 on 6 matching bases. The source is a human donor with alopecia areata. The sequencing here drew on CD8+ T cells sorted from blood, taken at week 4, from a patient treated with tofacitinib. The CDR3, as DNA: TGTGCCAGCAGCGCCGAGGTCGGGGGTGAGTTCTTC. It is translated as CASSAEVGGEFF.